The next 14 T cell receptor beta chains were all read from a single sample in a study of T-cell memory formation after mild COVID-19. TCRdb fed the 5' RACE reads into MiXCR, producing one record per CDR3 protein. The sample lists roughly 250,000 distinct CDR3 sequences, over 15% occurring once. Sequenced input: PBMCs or a T cell subset sorted from them (not recorded which). These receptor sequences come from a man aged 18 to 29 who had mild COVID-19 (a few samples of this study predate the infection). Cell type and time point are not known.

The chain combines TRBV7-2 with TRBJ2-5; the match to TRBD1 covers 8 bases. Losses at the gene ends were 5 bases for V and 7 bases for J; bases not matched to a gene: 9. This CDR3 is built from 14 residues. Germline V CDR1 and CDR2: SGHTA, FQGNSA. The CDR3 reads CASSQGAEARTQYF. In nucleotides, the CDR3 is TGTGCCAGCAGCCAGGGGGCGGAGGCACGGACCCAGTACTTC.

This clonotype was found a few times. The chain uses TRBV29-1 and TRBJ1-1; D perhaps matches TRBD1 (6 bases). The V end lost 7 bases, the J end lost 5 bases, and 17 bases lay between the germline ends. CDR1 and CDR2 from the germline V gene are SQVTM and ANQGSEA. CDR3 length: 13 amino acids. CDR3 sequence: CSGQQGPATEAFF. The CDR3 DNA reads as TGCAGCGGGCAACAGGGCCCCGCGACTGAAGCTTTCTTT.

The chain couples TRBV7-2 to TRBJ2-5; 7 nucleotides align to TRBD2. Trimming took 5 bases from V and 7 from J; bases not matched to a gene: 7. Germline loops: CDR1 SGHTA, CDR2 FQGNSA. This CDR3 region has 13 residues. The CDR3 region has the DNA TGTGCCAGCAGCCAAGCGGGGTACGGGACCCAGTACTTC. Its translation is CASSQAGYGTQYF.

The CDR3 bases are TGTGCCAGCAGTCCGACAGGGAATGGTGTCTATGGCTACACCTTC. This translates into CASSPTGNGVYGYTF. The gene calls are TRBV27 and TRBJ1-2, with 7 bases fitting TRBD1. Germline CDR1 and CDR2: MNHEY and SMNVEV (reference sequence). Unmatched junction bases numbered 10, after V lost 5 bases and J lost 4 bases. This CDR3 is 15 amino acids long.

J is TRBJ1-4 and V is TRBV6-6; D gene unclear. The length of the CDR3 is 17 residues. Trimming removed 2 bases from V and 0 bases from J, with 13 bases in between. Germline V gene sequence: CDR1 MNHNY, CDR2 SVGAGI (reference sequence). CDR3 DNA: TGTGCCAGCAGTTACATAGTATCAGAAACAACTAATGAAAAACTGTTTTTT. The encoded protein is CASSYIVSETTNEKLFF.

The sample holds a few counts of this clonotype. V and J are TRBV5-1 and TRBJ2-5; D call uncertain. This CDR3 has 10 residues. Between the trimmed V and J ends, which lost 5 bases and 2 bases, there was a span of 1 base. Germline CDR1 is SGHRS and CDR2 is YFSETQ. The DNA of the CDR3 is TGCGCCAGCAGACAAGAGACCCAGTACTTC. This encodes CASRQETQYF.

This clonotype has a handful of counts. The chain couples TRBV7-9 to TRBJ1-1, with TRBD1 as a possible D gene (5 bases). Germline CDR1 is SEHNR and CDR2 is FQNEAQ (reference sequence). Trimming stripped 0 bases from V and 6 bases from J, with 8 bases between. This CDR3 contains 13 residues. The CDR3 DNA reads TGTGCCAGCAGCTTAGCAGGGGTCGCTGAAGCTTTCTTT. Translated: CASSLAGVAEAFF.

This clonotype was counted a few times. V gene TRBV5-1 combines with J gene TRBJ2-1; tentative D call: TRBD2 (7 bases). Trimming removed 4 bases at V and 7 bases at J, with 15 bases between. CDR1 and CDR2 from the germline V gene are SGHRS and YFSETQ. CDR3 length equals 14 residues. Here the CDR3 DNA reads TGCGCCAGCAGCGGGGGGGGGCTGTCGAATGAGCAGTTCTTC. It is translated as CASSGGGLSNEQFF. Based on the CDR3 plus reference TRBV5-1 and TRBJ2-1, the full variable domain is KAGVTQTPRYLIKTRGQQVTLSCSPISGHRSVSWYQQTPGQGLQFLFEYFSETQRNKGNFPGRFSGRQFSNSRSEMNVSTLELGDSALYLCASSGGGLSNEQFFGPGTRLTVL.

This chain connects TRBV20-1 to TRBJ2-4, with 9 bases fitting TRBD1. This CDR3 is 14 amino acids long. V dropped 5 bases and J dropped 8; count of bases not matched to a gene: 10. In germline, CDR1 is DFQATT, CDR2 SNEGSKA (reference sequence). The CDR3 nucleotides are TGCAGTGCTGCTCTGACAGGGGGATTGGACATTCAGTACTTC. Translation: CSAALTGGLDIQYF.

CDR3 bases: TGTGCCAGCACGTCGCCGGGACAGGGATTCACTGAAGCTTTCTTT. Residues: CASTSPGQGFTEAFF. The J gene is TRBJ1-1, the V gene TRBV28, with 9 nucleotides matching TRBD1. V was clipped by 7 bases and J by 4 bases; unmatched bases: 10. The germline V gene has CDR1 MDHEN and CDR2 SYDVKM. The CDR3 consists of 15 residues.

This clonotype was detected a few times. V and J are TRBV7-2 and TRBJ1-2; 9 bases map to TRBD1. V dropped 6 bases and J dropped 7; count of bases not matched to a gene: 6. Germline CDR1 is SGHTA and CDR2 is FQGNSA. The CDR3 length is 13 residues. CDR3 DNA sequence: TGTGCCAGCAGTACCGGGACAGGGACTGGCTACACCTTC. Encoded protein: CASSTGTGTGYTF.

The V and J genes are TRBV4-3 and TRBJ2-2, with 8 bases fitting TRBD2. CDR1 is LGHNA, CDR2 YSLEER, per germline. The CDR3 runs to 16 residues. With 0 bases clipped from V and 7 bases from J, the junction kept 7 bases outside the gene matches. CDR3 region: CASSQEGTSGGGELFF. CDR3 nucleotides: TGCGCCAGCAGCCAAGAGGGAACTAGCGGTGGCGGGGAGCTGTTTTTT.

A few counts support this clonotype. The V call is TRBV7-2, the J call TRBJ1-2, with D perhaps matching TRBD1 (5 bases). Between the trimmed V and J ends, which lost 6 bases and 0 bases, there was a span of 17 bases. The CDR3 covers 16 residues. Germline V lookup: CDR1 SGHTA, CDR2 FQGNSA. The CDR3 here is CASSTVAGIPNYGYTF. DNA for the CDR3: TGTGCCAGCAGTACTGTAGCAGGGATCCCTAACTATGGCTACACCTTC.

This clonotype occurred a few times. CDR3 sequence: CSARGQRGSEAFF. DNA of the CDR3: TGCAGTGCTAGAGGGCAGAGGGGGTCTGAAGCTTTCTTT. The genes are TRBV20-1 and TRBJ1-1, with a weak D call TRBD1 (6 bases). This CDR3 comprises 13 residues. Germline V lookup: CDR1 DFQATT, CDR2 SNEGSKA (reference sequence). Trimming took 1 base from V and 6 from J, leaving 12 bases between them.